This T cell receptor beta chain was obtained from a study of cytotoxic CD8 clonotypes in ibrutinib-treated CLL. Study information: Within the patient group, about a dozen were relapsed/refractory and roughly 15 treatment-naive, and some 17 were IGHV unmutated. Response samples were obtained once patients had received a median 12 months of treatment, range 6 to 36. General study findings and limits: Researchers report that baseline clonality outpaced age-matched healthy donors and tracked circulating CD8+ T-cell counts. Lymph node repertoires were not studied, and sampling times were unmatched.

With regard to this clone: What it binds is unknown.

Only in-frame clones appear in the TCRdb table, and some are missing; sequencing was by immunoSEQ multiplex PCR. The sample shows more than 70,000 clones, roughly 77% of them seen only once. This clonotype was sampled from a human donor with chronic lymphocytic leukemia. Sequenced material: PBMCs, taken after 12 months of ibrutinib treatment.

Here the CDR3 DNA reads TGTGCCAGCACCCCGGGGGCCTCCTACGAGCAGTACTTC. This codes for CASTPGASYEQYF. The J gene is TRBJ2-7, the V gene TRBV6-6; D assignment may be TRBD1 or TRBD2 (6 bases each). The CDR3 spans 13 residues. Germline V gene sequence: CDR1 MNHNY, CDR2 SVGAGI (reference sequence). Trimming cost V 7 bases and J 0 bases, with 10 bases left between them.